A selection of T cell receptor beta chains follows, all from one sample in a study of T cell clones after liver transplantation. Assay: immunoSEQ multiplex PCR; the TCRdb copy retains only in-frame clones and omits some. The sample lists over 60,000 clones; about 80% were seen once. The sample consisted of CD4+ T cells from blood, taken before liver transplant. Receptors were obtained from a human donor who received a liver transplant. Each CDR3 is given with its conserved first and last residue. Each record gives: V gene, J gene, D gene, clone size, CDR3 protein, CDR3 DNA. D genes are given only for firm matches. A row's size may be missing; if present it is once, few, many or a size class.

v_call: TRBV7-3
j_call: TRBJ2-2
d_call: TRBD2
clone_size: many
cdr3_aa: CASSKQGGLAGVTGELFF
cdr3_nt: TGTGCCAGCAGCAAACAGGGGGGACTAGCGGGTGTCACCGGGGAGCTGTTTTTT

v_call: TRBV19
j_call: TRBJ2-2
d_call: TRBD2
clone_size: .
cdr3_aa: CASTRRTSGRANTGELFF
cdr3_nt: TGTGCCAGTACCCGACGGACTAGCGGGAGGGCCAACACCGGGGAGCTGTTTTTT

v_call: TRBV6-5
j_call: TRBJ2-4
d_call: .
clone_size: .
cdr3_aa: CASSRAVQTKNIQYF
cdr3_nt: TGTGCCAGCAGTCGGGCTGTGCAGACCAAAAACATTCAGTACTTC

v_call: TRBV6-5
j_call: TRBJ2-3
d_call: .
clone_size: once
cdr3_aa: CASSYLLSTDTQYF
cdr3_nt: TGTGCCAGCAGTTACTTATTGAGCACAGATACGCAGTATTTT

v_call: TRBV18
j_call: TRBJ2-7
d_call: TRBD1
clone_size: .
cdr3_aa: CASAWDSSYEQYF
cdr3_nt: TGTGCCAGCGCCTGGGACAGTTCCTACGAGCAGTACTTC

v_call: TRBV2
j_call: TRBJ1-2
d_call: .
clone_size: few
cdr3_aa: CASRAGVGYTF
cdr3_nt: TGTGCCAGCAGAGCAGGGGTTGGCTACACCTTC

v_call: TRBV28
j_call: TRBJ2-5
d_call: TRBD2
clone_size: .
cdr3_aa: CASSYKGLAAQETQYF
cdr3_nt: TGTGCCAGCAGTTACAAGGGACTAGCGGCTCAAGAGACCCAGTACTTC

v_call: TRBV28
j_call: TRBJ1-3
d_call: .
clone_size: .
cdr3_aa: CASRDSRSGNTIYF
cdr3_nt: TGTGCCAGCAGAGACTCCCGCTCTGGAAACACCATATATTTT

v_call: TRBV28
j_call: TRBJ2-3
d_call: TRBD2
clone_size: .
cdr3_aa: CASSFPSPGRADTQYF
cdr3_nt: TGTGCCAGCAGTTTCCCCTCCCCTGGGAGGGCAGATACGCAGTATTTT

v_call: TRBV2
j_call: TRBJ2-5
d_call: .
clone_size: few
cdr3_aa: CASSEARAGRTQYF
cdr3_nt: TGTGCCAGCAGTGAAGCGCGGGCAGGGCGGACCCAGTACTTC

v_call: TRBV28
j_call: TRBJ2-7
d_call: TRBD1
clone_size: .
cdr3_aa: CASSLTGAYEQYF
cdr3_nt: TGTGCCAGCAGTTTGACAGGGGCCTACGAGCAGTACTTC

v_call: TRBV28
j_call: TRBJ2-5
d_call: .
clone_size: .
cdr3_aa: CASSRTSNGAETQYF
cdr3_nt: TGTGCCAGCAGCCGGACCAGTAATGGCGCGGAGACCCAGTACTTC

v_call: TRBV5-1
j_call: TRBJ2-1
d_call: .
clone_size: .
cdr3_aa: CASSLAAGLSSTSYNEQFF
cdr3_nt: TGCGCCAGCAGCTTGGCCGCAGGTTTGTCCTCGACCTCCTACAATGAGCAGTTCTTC

v_call: TRBV18
j_call: TRBJ2-4
d_call: TRBD2
clone_size: .
cdr3_aa: CASSPSSVSGRTKNIQYF
cdr3_nt: TGTGCCAGCTCACCAAGTAGCGTTAGCGGGAGGACCAAAAACATTCAGTACTTC

v_call: TRBV28
j_call: TRBJ1-2
d_call: TRBD1
clone_size: .
cdr3_aa: CAAQGTGYGYTF
cdr3_nt: TGTGCCGCACAAGGGACAGGGTATGGCTACACCTTC

v_call: TRBV27
j_call: TRBJ2-3
d_call: TRBD2
clone_size: few
cdr3_aa: CASSLPTVAGGGTDTQYF
cdr3_nt: TGTGCCAGCAGTTTACCCACTGTAGCGGGAGGGGGCACAGATACGCAGTATTTT

v_call: TRBV25-1
j_call: TRBJ2-5
d_call: .
clone_size: .
cdr3_aa: CASSGSGTRTGGGETQYF
cdr3_nt: TGTGCCAGCAGTGGTAGCGGAACACGTACAGGAGGAGGCGAGACCCAGTACTTC

v_call: TRBV5-4
j_call: TRBJ2-3
d_call: TRBD2
clone_size: .
cdr3_aa: CASSLGLAGVDTQYF
cdr3_nt: TGTGCCAGCAGCTTGGGACTAGCGGGAGTTGATACGCAGTATTTT

v_call: TRBV2
j_call: TRBJ2-3
d_call: .
clone_size: .
cdr3_aa: CASKMTVSTDTQYF
cdr3_nt: TGTGCCAGCAAAATGACAGTTTCCACAGATACGCAGTATTTT

v_call: TRBV6-4
j_call: TRBJ1-1
d_call: .
clone_size: .
cdr3_aa: CASSDELTEAFF
cdr3_nt: TGTGCCAGCAGTGACGAGTTAACTGAAGCTTTCTTT

v_call: TRBV11-2
j_call: TRBJ2-2
d_call: TRBD2
clone_size: few
cdr3_aa: CASSLLAGGNTGELFF
cdr3_nt: TGTGCCAGCAGCTTACTGGCGGGAGGGAACACCGGGGAGCTGTTTTTT

v_call: TRBV7-3
j_call: TRBJ2-1
d_call: TRBD2
clone_size: .
cdr3_aa: CASSPRTGGPSYNEQFF
cdr3_nt: TGTGCCAGCAGCCCCCGCACGGGAGGGCCCTCCTACAATGAGCAGTTCTTC

v_call: TRBV19
j_call: TRBJ1-5
d_call: TRBD1
clone_size: .
cdr3_aa: CASSVQGASNQPQHF
cdr3_nt: TGTGCCAGTAGTGTGCAGGGGGCTAGCAATCAGCCCCAGCATTTT

v_call: TRBV19
j_call: TRBJ2-1
d_call: TRBD1
clone_size: .
cdr3_aa: CASTEGGQALYSYNEQFF
cdr3_nt: TGTGCCAGTACCGAAGGGGGACAGGCTCTATACTCCTACAATGAGCAGTTCTTC

v_call: TRBV5-6
j_call: TRBJ2-2
d_call: .
clone_size: .
cdr3_aa: CASSSLIGRLIGELFF
cdr3_nt: TGTGCCAGCAGCTCTCTCATCGGACGGCTGATCGGGGAGCTGTTTTTT

v_call: TRBV10-3
j_call: TRBJ1-1
d_call: .
clone_size: .
cdr3_aa: CAISESGSERSEAFF
cdr3_nt: TGTGCCATCAGTGAGTCTGGCAGCGAGCGATCTGAAGCTTTCTTT

v_call: TRBV28
j_call: TRBJ1-2
d_call: .
clone_size: .
cdr3_aa: CASRSTADGYTF
cdr3_nt: TGTGCCAGCAGAAGCACAGCTGATGGCTACACCTTC

v_call: TRBV7-2
j_call: TRBJ1-2
d_call: .
clone_size: .
cdr3_aa: CASSARPEGYGYTF
cdr3_nt: TGTGCCAGCAGCGCCCGTCCAGAGGGCTATGGCTACACCTTC

v_call: TRBV6-5
j_call: TRBJ1-2
d_call: .
clone_size: .
cdr3_aa: CASSYETPNYGYTF
cdr3_nt: TGTGCCAGCAGTTACGAGACACCGAACTATGGCTACACCTTC

v_call: TRBV19
j_call: TRBJ2-7
d_call: TRBD1
clone_size: .
cdr3_aa: CASSRGQGPTYEQYF
cdr3_nt: TGTGCCAGTAGTAGGGGACAGGGGCCTACCTACGAGCAGTACTTC

v_call: TRBV28
j_call: TRBJ2-3
d_call: TRBD2
clone_size: once
cdr3_aa: CASSYSGRRGGDTQYF
cdr3_nt: TGTGCCAGCAGTTATAGCGGGAGGCGTGGCGGAGATACGCAGTATTTT

v_call: TRBV27
j_call: TRBJ1-1
d_call: .
clone_size: .
cdr3_aa: CASSPRPGRPDTEAFF
cdr3_nt: TGTGCCAGCAGTCCACGCCCGGGCAGGCCGGACACTGAAGCTTTCTTT

v_call: TRBV5-1
j_call: TRBJ2-1
d_call: .
clone_size: .
cdr3_aa: CASSLARWGYNEQFF
cdr3_nt: TGCGCCAGCAGCTTGGCACGATGGGGTTACAATGAGCAGTTCTTC

v_call: TRBV5-1
j_call: TRBJ2-2
d_call: .
clone_size: .
cdr3_aa: CASSLGEPGELFF
cdr3_nt: TGCGCCAGCAGCTTGGGTGAGCCCGGGGAGCTGTTTTTT

v_call: TRBV7-2
j_call: TRBJ2-1
d_call: TRBD1
clone_size: .
cdr3_aa: CASSGQDYNEQFF
cdr3_nt: TGTGCCAGCAGCGGACAGGATTATAATGAGCAGTTCTTC

v_call: TRBV7-9
j_call: TRBJ2-7
d_call: TRBD1
clone_size: medium-sized
cdr3_aa: CASSLVMTGGSYEQYF
cdr3_nt: TGTGCCAGCAGCTTAGTGATGACAGGGGGATCCTACGAGCAGTACTTC

v_call: TRBV7-9
j_call: TRBJ1-1
d_call: .
clone_size: .
cdr3_aa: CASSSRLGRGEAFF
cdr3_nt: TGTGCCAGCAGCTCCCGGCTAGGGAGGGGTGAAGCTTTCTTT

v_call: TRBV5-1
j_call: TRBJ2-1
d_call: .
clone_size: few
cdr3_aa: CASSLEGSGEQFF
cdr3_nt: TGCGCCAGCAGCTTGGAAGGGTCGGGTGAGCAGTTCTTC

v_call: TRBV9
j_call: TRBJ2-5
d_call: .
clone_size: .
cdr3_aa: CASSPRGQETQYF
cdr3_nt: TGTGCCAGCAGCCCCCGAGGTCAAGAGACCCAGTACTTC

v_call: TRBV6-5
j_call: TRBJ2-7
d_call: TRBD2
clone_size: .
cdr3_aa: CASSYVAGLSYEQYF
cdr3_nt: TGTGCCAGCAGTTACGTAGCGGGACTCTCCTACGAGCAGTACTTC

v_call: TRBV28
j_call: TRBJ2-7
d_call: .
clone_size: .
cdr3_aa: CASTPGGIAGRIRAPYEQYF
cdr3_nt: TGTGCCAGCACACCAGGGGGAATAGCGGGCCGGATAAGGGCCCCCTACGAGCAGTACTTC

v_call: TRBV27
j_call: TRBJ1-5
d_call: .
clone_size: .
cdr3_aa: CASGGGPGNQPQHF
cdr3_nt: TGTGCCAGCGGGGGGGGTCCTGGCAATCAGCCCCAGCATTTT

v_call: TRBV11-2
j_call: TRBJ2-7
d_call: .
clone_size: .
cdr3_aa: CASSFVKQGLSSYEQYF
cdr3_nt: TGTGCCAGCAGCTTCGTAAAACAGGGCCTGAGCTCCTACGAGCAGTACTTC

v_call: TRBV30
j_call: TRBJ1-3
d_call: .
clone_size: .
cdr3_aa: CAWSRAAGNTIYF
cdr3_nt: TGTGCCTGGAGTAGGGCAGCTGGAAACACCATATATTTT

v_call: TRBV19
j_call: TRBJ1-1
d_call: TRBD1
clone_size: .
cdr3_aa: CASSLQGAAAEAFF
cdr3_nt: TGTGCCAGTAGCCTTCAGGGGGCTGCGGCTGAAGCTTTCTTT

v_call: TRBV5-1
j_call: TRBJ2-1
d_call: .
clone_size: .
cdr3_aa: CASSLTGIGSYNEQFF
cdr3_nt: TGCGCCAGCAGCTTGACAGGGATAGGCTCCTACAATGAGCAGTTCTTC

v_call: TRBV19
j_call: TRBJ1-5
d_call: .
clone_size: .
cdr3_aa: CASSDRVGNQPQHF
cdr3_nt: TGTGCCAGTAGTGATCGGGTGGGCAATCAGCCCCAGCATTTT

v_call: TRBV7-9
j_call: TRBJ2-4
d_call: .
clone_size: .
cdr3_aa: CASSEQGNIQYF
cdr3_nt: TGTGCCAGCAGCGAACAGGGAAACATTCAGTACTTC

v_call: TRBV5-4
j_call: TRBJ2-5
d_call: TRBD1
clone_size: .
cdr3_aa: CASSTGGRGETQYF
cdr3_nt: TGTGCCAGCAGCACAGGGGGCCGGGGAGAGACCCAGTACTTC

v_call: TRBV2
j_call: TRBJ1-2
d_call: TRBD1
clone_size: .
cdr3_aa: CASSKDRGRDGYTF
cdr3_nt: TGTGCCAGCAGCAAGGACAGGGGGCGAGATGGCTACACCTTC

v_call: TRBV27
j_call: TRBJ2-5
d_call: TRBD2
clone_size: .
cdr3_aa: CASSFIGTSGQETQYF
cdr3_nt: TGTGCCAGCAGTTTTATAGGGACTAGCGGCCAAGAGACCCAGTACTTC

v_call: TRBV5-1
j_call: TRBJ2-1
d_call: TRBD1
clone_size: .
cdr3_aa: CASSLESHRGYNEQFF
cdr3_nt: TGCGCCAGCAGCTTGGAATCTCACAGGGGATACAATGAGCAGTTCTTC

v_call: TRBV7-9
j_call: TRBJ2-3
d_call: .
clone_size: .
cdr3_aa: CASSSRGGSLGDTQYF
cdr3_nt: TGTGCCAGCAGCTCCCGAGGGGGAAGTTTAGGAGATACGCAGTATTTT

v_call: TRBV29-1
j_call: TRBJ2-7
d_call: TRBD1
clone_size: .
cdr3_aa: CSVTGTGAYEQYF
cdr3_nt: TGCAGCGTTACCGGGACAGGGGCCTACGAGCAGTACTTC